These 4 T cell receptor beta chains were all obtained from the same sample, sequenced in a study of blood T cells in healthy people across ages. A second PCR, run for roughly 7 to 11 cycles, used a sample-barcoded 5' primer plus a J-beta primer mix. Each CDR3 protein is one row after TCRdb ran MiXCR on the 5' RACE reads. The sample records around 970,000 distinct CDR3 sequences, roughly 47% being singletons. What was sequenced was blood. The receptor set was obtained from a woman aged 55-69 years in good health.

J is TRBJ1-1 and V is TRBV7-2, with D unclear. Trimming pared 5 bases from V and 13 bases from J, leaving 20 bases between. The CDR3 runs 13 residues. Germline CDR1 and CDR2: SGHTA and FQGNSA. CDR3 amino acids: CASSPSSTGARFF. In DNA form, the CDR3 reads TGTGCCAGCAGCCCCTCTTCGACCGGAGCTCGTTTCTTT.

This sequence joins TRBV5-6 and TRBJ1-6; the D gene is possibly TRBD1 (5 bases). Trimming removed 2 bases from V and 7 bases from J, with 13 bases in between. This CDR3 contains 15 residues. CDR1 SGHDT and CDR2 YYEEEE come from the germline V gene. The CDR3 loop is CASSFQGRANSPLHF. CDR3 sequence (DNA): TGTGCCAGCAGCTTCCAGGGCAGGGCGAATTCACCCCTCCACTTT.

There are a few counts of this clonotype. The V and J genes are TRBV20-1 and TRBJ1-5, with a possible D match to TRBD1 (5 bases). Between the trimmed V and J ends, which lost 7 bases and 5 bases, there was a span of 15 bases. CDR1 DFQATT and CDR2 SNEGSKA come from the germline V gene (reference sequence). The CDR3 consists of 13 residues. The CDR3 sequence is CSVEISRDQPQHF. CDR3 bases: TGCAGTGTCGAGATAAGCAGGGATCAGCCCCAGCATTTT.

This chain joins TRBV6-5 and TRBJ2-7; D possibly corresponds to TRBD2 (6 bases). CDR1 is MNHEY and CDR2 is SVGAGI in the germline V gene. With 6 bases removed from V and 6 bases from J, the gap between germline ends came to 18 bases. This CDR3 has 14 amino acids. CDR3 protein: CASSQGLHLGEQYF. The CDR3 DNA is TGTGCCAGCAGCCAGGGACTTCATCTAGGCGAGCAGTACTTC.